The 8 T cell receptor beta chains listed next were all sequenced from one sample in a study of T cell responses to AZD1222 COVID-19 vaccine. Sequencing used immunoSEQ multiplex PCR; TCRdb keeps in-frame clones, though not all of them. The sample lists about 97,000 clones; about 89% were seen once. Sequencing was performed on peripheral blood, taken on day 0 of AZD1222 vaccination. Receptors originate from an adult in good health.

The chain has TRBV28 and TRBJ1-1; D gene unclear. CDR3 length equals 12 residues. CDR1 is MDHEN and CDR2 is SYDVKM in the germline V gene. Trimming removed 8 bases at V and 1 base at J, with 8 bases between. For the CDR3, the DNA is TGTGCCAGCTCTGGGTGGAACACTGAAGCTTTCTTT. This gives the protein CASSGWNTEAFF.

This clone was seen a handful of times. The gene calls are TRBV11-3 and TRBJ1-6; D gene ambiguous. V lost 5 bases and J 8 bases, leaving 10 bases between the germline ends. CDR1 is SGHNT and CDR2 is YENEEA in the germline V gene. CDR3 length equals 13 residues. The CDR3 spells CASSQGSDSPLHF. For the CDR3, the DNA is TGTGCCAGCAGCCAAGGCAGCGATTCACCCCTCCACTTT.

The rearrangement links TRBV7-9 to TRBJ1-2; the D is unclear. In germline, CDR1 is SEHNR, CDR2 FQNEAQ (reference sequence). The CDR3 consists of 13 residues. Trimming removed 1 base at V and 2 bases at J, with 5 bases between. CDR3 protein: CASSLVQNYGYTF. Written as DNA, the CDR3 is TGTGCCAGCAGCTTAGTACAGAACTATGGCTACACCTTC.

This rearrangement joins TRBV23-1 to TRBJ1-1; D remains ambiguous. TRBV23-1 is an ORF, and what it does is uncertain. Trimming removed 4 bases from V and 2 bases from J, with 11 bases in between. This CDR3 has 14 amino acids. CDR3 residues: CASSRGCGNTEAFF. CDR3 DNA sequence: TGCGCCAGCAGTCGGGGTTGCGGAAACACTGAAGCTTTCTTT.

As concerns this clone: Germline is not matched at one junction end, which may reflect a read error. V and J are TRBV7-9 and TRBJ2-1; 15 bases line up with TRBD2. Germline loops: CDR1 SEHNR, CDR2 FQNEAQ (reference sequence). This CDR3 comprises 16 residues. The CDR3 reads CASSRTSGGAYDEQFF. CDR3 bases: TGTGCCAGCAGTCGGACTAGCGGGGGGGCCTACGATGAGCAGTTCTTC.

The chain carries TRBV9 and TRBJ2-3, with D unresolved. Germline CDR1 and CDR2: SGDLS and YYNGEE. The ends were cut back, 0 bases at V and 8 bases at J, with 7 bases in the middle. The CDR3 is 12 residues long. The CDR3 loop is CASSVGYGTQYF. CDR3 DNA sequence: TGTGCCAGCAGCGTAGGCTATGGTACGCAGTATTTT.

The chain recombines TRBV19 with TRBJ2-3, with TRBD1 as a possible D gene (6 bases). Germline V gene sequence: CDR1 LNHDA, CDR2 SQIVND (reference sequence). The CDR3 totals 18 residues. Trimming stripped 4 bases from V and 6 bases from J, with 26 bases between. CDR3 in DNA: TGTGCCAGTAGTAGTGTGGATGGGCCGGGACATCGAGCCGATACGCAGTATTTT. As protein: CASSSVDGPGHRADTQYF.

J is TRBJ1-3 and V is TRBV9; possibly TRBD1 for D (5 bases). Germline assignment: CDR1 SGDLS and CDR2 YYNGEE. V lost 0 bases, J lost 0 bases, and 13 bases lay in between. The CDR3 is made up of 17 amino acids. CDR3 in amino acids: CASSVEEAGPSGNTIYF. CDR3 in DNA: TGTGCCAGCAGCGTAGAGGAGGCAGGGCCCTCTGGAAACACCATATATTTT.